This T cell receptor beta chain appears in the sequencing data of a study of lymphopenia after photon versus proton radiotherapy. Findings and limits, study-wide: Under photons, naive T cells and diversity fell while effector/memory populations rose. After the lymphocyte nadir, photon-treated repertoires showed oligoclonal expansion, especially of CD8+ Temra cells.

Of note for this clone: Its cognate antigen is unknown.

Method: immunoSEQ multiplex PCR; TCRdb's copy keeps in-frame clones and lacks some. The table lists over 20,000 clones, 85% to 90% of them singletons, with approximately 12% in the top ten. Germline CDR1 is MNHEY and CDR2 is SMNVEV (reference sequence). V lost 5 bases and J 3 bases, leaving 14 bases between the germline ends. This CDR3 contains 15 residues. V gene TRBV27 combines with J gene TRBJ1-5; D is perhaps TRBD1 (6 bases). Material: peripheral blood, obtained from a patient treated with proton-based radiotherapy. The origin of this receptor is a man at least 80 years old with esophageal cancer. CDR3 coding DNA: TGTGCCAGCAGTCCCCAGGGGAAGGACAATCAGCCCCAGCATTTT. Translating gives CASSPQGKDNQPQHF.